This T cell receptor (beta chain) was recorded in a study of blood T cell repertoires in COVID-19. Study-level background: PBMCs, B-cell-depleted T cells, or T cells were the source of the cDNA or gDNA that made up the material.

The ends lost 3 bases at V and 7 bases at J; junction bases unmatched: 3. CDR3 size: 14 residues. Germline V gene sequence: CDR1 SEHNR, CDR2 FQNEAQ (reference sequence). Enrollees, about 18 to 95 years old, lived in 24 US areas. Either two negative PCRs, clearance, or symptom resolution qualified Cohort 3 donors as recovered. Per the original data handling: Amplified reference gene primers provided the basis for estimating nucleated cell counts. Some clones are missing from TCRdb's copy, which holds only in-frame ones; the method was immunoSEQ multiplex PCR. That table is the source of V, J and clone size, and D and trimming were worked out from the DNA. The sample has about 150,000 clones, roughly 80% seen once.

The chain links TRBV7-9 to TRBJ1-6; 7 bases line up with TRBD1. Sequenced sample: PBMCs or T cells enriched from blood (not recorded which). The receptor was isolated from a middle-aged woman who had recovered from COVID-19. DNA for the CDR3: TGTGCCAGCAGCTTCGAAGGGGGCAATTCACCCCTCCACTTT. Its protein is CASSFEGGNSPLHF.